This T cell receptor (beta chain) was recorded in a study of a mutant IDH1 vaccine in newly diagnosed glioma. Across the study: Before enrollment, patients got radiotherapy alone, temozolomide alone, or mostly the combination. Study-wide points: Approximately 95% of patients showed vaccine-induced immune responses across multiple MHC alleles. The authors found pseudoprogression apparently unrelated to changes in top peripheral T cell clonotypes.

Time point of the sample: week 35, safety follow-up. A single vaccine dose contained 300 ug of mutant IDH1 20-mer peptide, and topical imiquimod was used with it. New WHO grade 3 or 4 astrocytomas that were IDH1-mutant and ATRX-lost had been found in donors. Of note for this clone: The target antigen is unknown.

Generated by immunoSEQ multiplex PCR, the TCRdb table keeps only in-frame clones and is missing some. The sample holds 65,000 to 85,000 clones; approximately 86% are singletons and the top ten take 1.5% to 2.5%. J gave up 0 bases and V 6 bases, and 6 bases lay outside the gene matches. From germline, CDR1 is LNHDA and CDR2 SQIVND (reference sequence). The CDR3 totals 17 residues. This clonotype was sampled from a man under 40 with glioma. The sequences come from PBMCs, collected from a glioma patient whose treatment included an IDH1 peptide vaccine. The genes are TRBV19 and TRBJ2-6, with 9 positions matching TRBD1. The chain's CDR3 is CASSPRTGVSGANVLTF. The DNA of the CDR3 is TGTGCCAGTAGCCCTAGGACAGGGGTCTCTGGGGCCAACGTCCTGACTTTC.